The 8 T cell receptor beta chains below were found in one sample sequenced in a study of blood T cell repertoires in COVID-19. Libraries were prepared by immunoSEQ multiplex PCR; TCRdb keeps only in-frame clonotypes and omits some of them. The table shows around 94,000 clones, with around nine tenths occurring only once. The sample taken for sequencing was peripheral blood. These receptors were collected from a man between 50 and 59 years old with active or convalescent COVID-19.

The chain is built from TRBV6-6 and TRBJ2-1; D may be TRBD1 (6 bases). The germline V gene has CDR1 MNHNY and CDR2 SVGAGI (reference sequence). This CDR3 spans 13 amino acids. V was shortened by 8 bases and J by 6 bases, with 14 bases between the two germline ends. The chain's CDR3 is CASSGQLGNEQFF. The CDR3 coding sequence is TGTGCCAGCTCGGGACAACTTGGCAATGAGCAGTTCTTC.

This clone was observed a handful of times. The chain links TRBV18 to TRBJ2-7, with a tentative D call TRBD2 (6 bases). Trimming shortened V by 3 bases and J by 0 bases, and 9 bases separated the two germline ends. Germline V CDR1 and CDR2: KGHSH, LQKENI. The CDR3 runs to 14 residues. CDR3 residues: CASSPPGLSYEQYF. For the CDR3, the DNA is TGTGCCAGCTCACCCCCGGGACTCTCCTACGAGCAGTACTTC.

V is TRBV7-2 and J is TRBJ2-3, with 7 bases that match TRBD2. The trim removed 0 bases at V and 4 bases at J, leaving 10 bases unmatched. Germline loops: CDR1 SGHTA, CDR2 FQGNSA. CDR3 length: 17 amino acids. The CDR3 region has the DNA TGTGCCAGCAGCTTAGCGCTTCGGAGCGGGGAATCAGATACGCAGTATTTT. Translation gives CASSLALRSGESDTQYF.

The rearrangement uses TRBV11-2 and TRBJ1-2; D gene ambiguous. Looked up from germline, CDR1 is SGHAT and CDR2 is FQNNGV. This CDR3 region has 12 residues. Deletions cut 4 bases from V and 5 bases from J, with 8 bases between. The CDR3, as DNA: TGTGCCAGCAGCTCAACGGGGTATGGCTACACCTTC. It specifies CASSSTGYGYTF.

The CDR3 bases are TGTGCCAGCAGTTATATCGGAGGAGTGGACACTGAAGCTTTCTTT. Its translation: CASSYIGGVDTEAFF. The genes are TRBV6-5 and TRBJ1-1, with unresolved D. The germline V and J ends were trimmed by 3 bases and 3 bases, with 14 bases remaining between them. This CDR3 has 15 residues. Germline CDR1 and CDR2: MNHEY and SVGAGI.

V gene TRBV9 combines with J gene TRBJ1-5; D is unclear. The CDR3 is 15 residues long. The V end was cut by 3 bases, the J end by 2 bases, with 12 bases between. Germline-derived CDR1 and CDR2 are SGDLS and YYNGEE. The CDR3 loop reads CASSAGLEGNQPQHF. The CDR3 DNA sequence: TGTGCCAGCAGCGCCGGCCTTGAGGGCAATCAGCCCCAGCATTTT.

V gene TRBV24-1 combines with J gene TRBJ2-5; no clear D. Trimming stripped 4 bases from V and 1 base from J, with 6 bases between. CDR3 size: 13 residues. Per the germline V gene, CDR1 is KGHDR and CDR2 is SFDVKD. The CDR3 DNA reads TGTGCCACCAGTGACCCCTTCCAAGAGACCCAGTACTTC. Amino acids: CATSDPFQETQYF.

This clone was detected only a few times. The rearrangement joins TRBV4-3 to TRBJ2-5; 12 bases fit TRBD2. The CDR3 is made up of 16 amino acids. Per germline, CDR1 LGHNA and CDR2 YSLEER. V shed 1 base, J shed 2 bases, and the junction held 2 bases outside the gene matches. In nucleotides, the CDR3 is TGCGCCAGCAGCCAAGGGACTAGCGGGACACAAGAGACCCAGTACTTC. Its protein product is CASSQGTSGTQETQYF.